The clone carrying this T cell receptor beta chain was seen repeatedly, ten times or more. The antigen remains undetermined. TCR beta cDNA libraries had unique molecular identifiers. With about 1 to 11 million T cells as the source, a few hundred thousand cDNA molecules resulted. TCRdb re-analysed the PCR reads in MiXCR, keeping a single row per CDR3 protein. The table lists around 260,000 distinct CDR3 sequences, just over 35% of them singletons, with around 4.8% in the top ten. The entry originates in a study of post-analysis software for immune sequencing data. Study context: Recorded disease courses covered relapsing-remitting, secondary progressive and progressive-relapsing multiple sclerosis. Some patients had no subtype annotation. Findings of the study overall: Comparison of patients with controls showed five TRBV segments more frequent in patients, TRBV5-6, TRBV5-1 and TRBV20-1 among them. There was significantly lower normalized Chao1 diversity in multiple sclerosis patients than in controls.

Germline-derived CDR1 and CDR2 are SGHDT and YYEEEE. The CDR3 runs to 15 residues. V was trimmed by 0 bases and J by 4 bases, leaving 11 bases between them. The rearrangement links TRBV5-6 to TRBJ2-1; TRBD2 might be the D (6 bases). This TCR came from a girl between 5 and 17 years old with multiple sclerosis. Input material: blood. The CDR3 protein is CASSLEGLRYNEQFF. DNA of the CDR3: TGTGCCAGCAGCTTGGAGGGACTTCGATACAATGAGCAGTTCTTC. Drawing the rest from reference TRBV5-6 and TRBJ2-1, the complete variable domain is DAGVTQSPTHLIKTRGQQVTLRCSPKSGHDTVSWYQQALGQGPQFIFQYYEEEERQRGNFPDRFSGHQFPNYSSELNVNALLLGDSALYLCASSLEGLRYNEQFFGPGTRLTVL.